These 9 T cell receptor beta chains originate from one sample sequenced in a study of molecular identifiers for immune sequencing clone quantification. TCRdb analysed the PCR reads with MiXCR anew, one entry per CDR3 protein. The table has roughly 630,000 distinct CDR3 sequences, about 25% seen once. Sequences were obtained from naive CD8+ T cells from blood, with Jurkat cell RNA spiked in. The subset here: FACS-sorted CD8+CD4-CCR7+CD45RA+ naive T cells. These receptors all come from a human donor in good health. Some libraries in this study had Jurkat cell RNA spiked in.

The chain uses TRBV7-9 and TRBJ2-7; 7 bases agree with TRBD1. CDR3 length: 15 residues. The trim removed 4 bases at V and 3 bases at J, leaving 9 bases unmatched. Germline CDR1 reads SEHNR; CDR2 reads FQNEAQ (reference sequence). The CDR3 DNA reads TGTGCCAGCAGCTCCCCCGGGACAGCACACTACGAGCAGTACTTC. Protein product: CASSSPGTAHYEQYF.

The V and J genes are TRBV4-1 and TRBJ1-2; the D is unclear. Germline V gene sequence: CDR1 MGHRA, CDR2 YSYEKL. Trimming took 3 bases from V and 5 from J, leaving 13 bases between them. This CDR3 has 14 residues. This chain's CDR3 is CASSQADRGYGYTF. The CDR3 nucleotides read TGCGCCAGCAGCCAGGCAGACCGGGGATATGGCTACACCTTC.

This clonotype was recorded many times. The V gene is TRBV7-9, the J gene TRBJ2-3; possibly TRBD2 for D (5 bases). V dropped 6 bases and J dropped 4 bases, with 17 bases sitting between them. The CDR3 runs to 15 residues. Germline V gives CDR1 SEHNR, CDR2 FQNEAQ (reference sequence). The CDR3 region has the DNA TGTGCCAGCAGTTGGACCGGGGTTGGGGCAGATACGCAGTATTTT. This translates into CASSWTGVGADTQYF.

This clonotype was counted a few times. The chain couples TRBV27 to TRBJ2-7; 7 bases map to TRBD2. The ends lost 5 bases at V and 0 bases at J; junction bases unmatched: 4. The CDR3 loop spans 14 amino acids. Germline V gene lookup returns CDR1 MNHEY and CDR2 SMNVEV (reference sequence). The CDR3 is CASSIREASYEQYF. CDR3 coding DNA: TGTGCCAGCAGTATCCGGGAGGCCTCCTACGAGCAGTACTTC.

This clonotype has just a few counts. J is TRBJ2-3 and V is TRBV27, with 7 nucleotides matching TRBD2. The J segment lost 0 bases and the V segment lost 2 bases, leaving 2 bases of the junction unmatched. The germline CDR1 and CDR2 sequences are MNHEY and SMNVEV (reference sequence). The CDR3 totals 15 residues. The chain's CDR3 is CASSLRRESTDTQYF. In nucleotides, the CDR3 is TGTGCCAGCAGTTTAAGGCGGGAGAGCACAGATACGCAGTATTTT.

The V call is TRBV7-9, the J call TRBJ2-1, with D tentatively TRBD1 (5 bases). Germline V CDR1 and CDR2: SEHNR, FQNEAQ (reference sequence). The CDR3 has 16 residues. V gave up 5 bases and J gave up 1 base, with 15 bases separating them. The CDR3 DNA sequence: TGTGCCAGCAGCGACGACAGTGGGCTTTCCTACAATGAGCAGTTCTTC. Amino acid sequence: CASSDDSGLSYNEQFF. Based on the CDR3 plus reference TRBV7-9 and TRBJ2-1, the full variable domain is DTGVSQNPRHKITKRGQNVTFRCDPISEHNRLYWYRQTLGQGPEFLTYFQNEAQLEKSRLLSDRFSAERPKGSFSTLEIQRTEQGDSAMYLCASSDDSGLSYNEQFFGPGTRLTVL.

The J gene is TRBJ1-2, the V gene TRBV9, with 8 bases aligning to TRBD1. V trimming: 0 bases; J trimming: 6 bases; junction bases outside the gene matches: 4. Germline V gives CDR1 SGDLS, CDR2 YYNGEE. This CDR3 comprises 14 residues. In DNA, the CDR3 is TGTGCCAGCAGCGTAGTCGCAGGGGGCGATGGCTACACCTTC. Its translation: CASSVVAGGDGYTF.

The table lists this clonotype with many counts. The chain recombines TRBV28 with TRBJ1-5; D ambiguous. The length of the CDR3 is 14 residues. Trimming took 3 bases from V and 0 from J, leaving 6 bases between them. Germline V gene data show CDR1 as MDHEN and CDR2 as SYDVKM. The CDR3 loop is CASSFRISNQPQHF. DNA of the CDR3: TGTGCCAGCAGTTTCCGGATTAGCAATCAGCCCCAGCATTTT.

A note on this clonotype: A much larger clone sits a single nucleotide away, making a read error possible. The J gene is TRBJ2-7, the V gene TRBV28; D may be TRBD1 or TRBD2 (5 bases each). This CDR3 is 16 amino acids long. Germline-derived CDR1 and CDR2 are MDHEN and SYDVKM. The CDR3 nucleotides read TGTGCCAGCAGAATGGGAGTGGGCCAAGGGGAGTACGAGCAGCACTTC. It translates to CASRMGVGQGEYEQHF. Filled out from reference TRBV28 and TRBJ2-7, the complete variable domain reads DVKVTQSSRYLVKRTGEKVFLECVQDMDHENMFWYRQDPGLGLRLIYFSYDVKMKEKGDIPEGYSVSREKKERFSLILESASTNQTSMYLCASRMGVGQGEYEQHFGPGTRLTVT.